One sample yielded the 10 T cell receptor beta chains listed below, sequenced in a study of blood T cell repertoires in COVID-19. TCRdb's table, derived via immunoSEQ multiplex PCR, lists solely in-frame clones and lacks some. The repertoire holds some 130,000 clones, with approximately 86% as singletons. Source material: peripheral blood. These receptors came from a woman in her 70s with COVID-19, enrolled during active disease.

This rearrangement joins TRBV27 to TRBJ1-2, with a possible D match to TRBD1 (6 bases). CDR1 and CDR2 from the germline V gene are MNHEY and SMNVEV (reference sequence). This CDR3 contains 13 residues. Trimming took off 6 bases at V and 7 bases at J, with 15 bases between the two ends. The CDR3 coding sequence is TGTGCCAGCAGGGGAGACAGGTACGGTGGCTACACCTTC. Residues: CASRGDRYGGYTF.

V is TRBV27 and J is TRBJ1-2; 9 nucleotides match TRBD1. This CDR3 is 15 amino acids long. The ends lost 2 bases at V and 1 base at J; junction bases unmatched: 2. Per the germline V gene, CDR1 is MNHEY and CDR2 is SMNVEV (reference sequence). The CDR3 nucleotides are TGTGCCAGCAGTTTACGACAGGGGGGTAACTATGGCTACACCTTC. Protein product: CASSLRQGGNYGYTF.

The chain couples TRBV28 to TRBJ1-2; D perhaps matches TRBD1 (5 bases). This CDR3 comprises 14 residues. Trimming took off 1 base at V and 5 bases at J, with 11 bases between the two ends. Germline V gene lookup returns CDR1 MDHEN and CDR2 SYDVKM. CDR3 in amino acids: CASSLFGRAYGYTF. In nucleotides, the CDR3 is TGTGCCAGCAGTTTATTTGGCAGGGCATATGGCTACACCTTC.

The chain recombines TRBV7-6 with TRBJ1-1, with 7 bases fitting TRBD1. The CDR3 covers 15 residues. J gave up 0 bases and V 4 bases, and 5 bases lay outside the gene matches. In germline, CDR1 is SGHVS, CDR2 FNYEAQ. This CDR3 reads CASSSAGGMNTEAFF. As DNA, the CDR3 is TGTGCCAGCAGCTCGGCAGGGGGAATGAACACTGAAGCTTTCTTT.

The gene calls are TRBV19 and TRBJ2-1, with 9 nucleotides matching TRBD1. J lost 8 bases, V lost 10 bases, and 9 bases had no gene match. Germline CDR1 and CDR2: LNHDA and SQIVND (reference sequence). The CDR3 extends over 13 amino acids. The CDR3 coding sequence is TGTGCCACCCGGGGACAGGGAGGGTATGAGCAGTTCTTC. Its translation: CATRGQGGYEQFF.

The CDR3 DNA reads TGTGCCAGCTCACCGGGACAGGGGGCTCCCGGGGAGCTGTTTTTT. Translation: CASSPGQGAPGELFF. V usage is TRBV18 and J usage is TRBJ2-2, with TRBD1 matching over 12 bases. The V segment lost 3 bases and the J segment 6 bases; nucleotides outside the gene matches: 2. Germline CDR1 and CDR2: KGHSH and LQKENI. The CDR3 runs to 15 residues.

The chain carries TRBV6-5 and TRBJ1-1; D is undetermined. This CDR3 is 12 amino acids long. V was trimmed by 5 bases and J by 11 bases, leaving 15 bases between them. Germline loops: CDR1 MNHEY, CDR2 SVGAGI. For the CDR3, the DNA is TGTGCCAGCAGTCCGACGGTGGGAGAGGCTTTCTTT. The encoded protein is CASSPTVGEAFF.

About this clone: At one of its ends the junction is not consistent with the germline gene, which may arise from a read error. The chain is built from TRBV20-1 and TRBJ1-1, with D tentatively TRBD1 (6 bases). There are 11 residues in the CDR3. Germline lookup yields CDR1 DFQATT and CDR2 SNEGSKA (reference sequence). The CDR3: CSAPRQALFVF. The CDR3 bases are TGCAGTGCTCCCCGACAGGCCCTTTTCGTCTTT.

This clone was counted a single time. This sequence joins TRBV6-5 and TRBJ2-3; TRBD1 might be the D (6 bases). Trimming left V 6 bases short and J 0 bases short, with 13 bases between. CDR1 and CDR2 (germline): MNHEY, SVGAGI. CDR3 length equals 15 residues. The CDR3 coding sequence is TGTGCCAGCAGAGGACAGCGTCTTAGCACAGATACGCAGTATTTT. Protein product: CASRGQRLSTDTQYF.

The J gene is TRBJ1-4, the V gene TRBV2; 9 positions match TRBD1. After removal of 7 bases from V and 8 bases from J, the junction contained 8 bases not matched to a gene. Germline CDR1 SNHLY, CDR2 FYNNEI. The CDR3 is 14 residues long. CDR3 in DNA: TGTGCCAGCAATATGGGACAGGGTCTGGAAAAACTGTTTTTT. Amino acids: CASNMGQGLEKLFF.